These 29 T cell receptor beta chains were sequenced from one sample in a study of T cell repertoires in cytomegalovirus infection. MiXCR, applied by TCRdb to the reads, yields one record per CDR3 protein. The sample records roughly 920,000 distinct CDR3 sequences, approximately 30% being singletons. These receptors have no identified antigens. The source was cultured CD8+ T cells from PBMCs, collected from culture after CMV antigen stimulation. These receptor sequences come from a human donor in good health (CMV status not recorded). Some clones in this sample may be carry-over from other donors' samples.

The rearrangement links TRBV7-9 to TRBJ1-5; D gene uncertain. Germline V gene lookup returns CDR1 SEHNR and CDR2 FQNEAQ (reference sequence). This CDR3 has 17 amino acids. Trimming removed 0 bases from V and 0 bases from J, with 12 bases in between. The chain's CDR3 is CASSLAARHLSNQPQHF. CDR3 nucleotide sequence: TGTGCCAGCAGCTTAGCGGCGAGGCACCTTAGCAATCAGCCCCAGCATTTT. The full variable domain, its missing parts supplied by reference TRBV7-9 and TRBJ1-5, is DTGVSQNPRHKITKRGQNVTFRCDPISEHNRLYWYRQTLGQGPEFLTYFQNEAQLEKSRLLSDRFSAERPKGSFSTLEIQRTEQGDSAMYLCASSLAARHLSNQPQHFGDGTRLSIL.

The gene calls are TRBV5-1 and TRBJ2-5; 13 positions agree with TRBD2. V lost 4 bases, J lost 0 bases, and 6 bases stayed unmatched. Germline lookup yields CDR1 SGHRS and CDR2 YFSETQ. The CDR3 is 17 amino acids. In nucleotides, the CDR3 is TGCGCCAGCAGCATTGGACTAGCGGGGGACCACCAAGAGACCCAGTACTTC. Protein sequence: CASSIGLAGDHQETQYF.

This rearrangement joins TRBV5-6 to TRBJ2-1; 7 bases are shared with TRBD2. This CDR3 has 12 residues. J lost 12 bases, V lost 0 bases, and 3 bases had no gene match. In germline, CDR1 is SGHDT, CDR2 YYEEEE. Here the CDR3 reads CASSLGGEGQFF. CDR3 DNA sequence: TGTGCCAGCAGCTTGGGGGGGGAGGGGCAGTTCTTC.

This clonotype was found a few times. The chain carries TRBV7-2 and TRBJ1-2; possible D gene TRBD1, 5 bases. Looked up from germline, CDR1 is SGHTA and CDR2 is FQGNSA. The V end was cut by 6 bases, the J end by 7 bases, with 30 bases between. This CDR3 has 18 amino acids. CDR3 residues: CASSPVGLGAERSAGYTF. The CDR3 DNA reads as TGTGCCAGCAGTCCCGTGGGTTTAGGGGCGGAGAGGTCAGCTGGCTACACCTTC. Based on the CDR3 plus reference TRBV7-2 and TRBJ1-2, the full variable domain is GAGVSQSPSNKVTEKGKDVELRCDPISGHTALYWYRQSLGQGLEFLIYFQGNSAPDKSGLPSDRFSAERTGGSVSTLTIQRTQQEDSAVYLCASSPVGLGAERSAGYTFGSGTRLTVV.

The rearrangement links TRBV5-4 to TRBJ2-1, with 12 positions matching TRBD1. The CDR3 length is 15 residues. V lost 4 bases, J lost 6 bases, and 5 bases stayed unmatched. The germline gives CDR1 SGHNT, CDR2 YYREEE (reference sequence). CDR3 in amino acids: CASSRDRGLPNEQFF. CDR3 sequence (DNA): TGTGCCAGCAGCCGGGACAGGGGGCTTCCCAATGAGCAGTTCTTC.

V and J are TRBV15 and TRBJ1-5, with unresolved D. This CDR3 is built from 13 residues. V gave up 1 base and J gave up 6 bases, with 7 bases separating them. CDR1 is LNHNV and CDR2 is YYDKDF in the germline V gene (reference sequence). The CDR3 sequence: CATSRVKGQPQHF. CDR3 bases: TGTGCCACCAGCAGAGTGAAAGGTCAGCCCCAGCATTTT.

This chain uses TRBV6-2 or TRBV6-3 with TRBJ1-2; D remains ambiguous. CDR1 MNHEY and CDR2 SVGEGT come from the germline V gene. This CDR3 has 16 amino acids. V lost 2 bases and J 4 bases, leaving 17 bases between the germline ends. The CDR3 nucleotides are TGTGCCAGCAGTTACCCCAAGACCCGACGTGGCTATGGCTACACCTTC. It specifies CASSYPKTRRGYGYTF.

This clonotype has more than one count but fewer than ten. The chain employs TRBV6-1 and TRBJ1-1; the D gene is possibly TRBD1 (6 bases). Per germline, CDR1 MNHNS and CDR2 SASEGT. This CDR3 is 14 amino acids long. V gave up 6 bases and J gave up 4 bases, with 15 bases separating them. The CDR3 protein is CASRAQGRSTEAFF. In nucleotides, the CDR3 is TGTGCCAGCAGGGCCCAGGGGCGTAGCACTGAAGCTTTCTTT.

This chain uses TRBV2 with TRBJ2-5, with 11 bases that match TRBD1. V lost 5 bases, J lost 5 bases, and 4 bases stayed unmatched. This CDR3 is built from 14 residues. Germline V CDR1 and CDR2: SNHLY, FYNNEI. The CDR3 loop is CASSWTGGVETQYF. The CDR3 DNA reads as TGTGCCAGCAGTTGGACAGGGGGCGTGGAGACCCAGTACTTC.

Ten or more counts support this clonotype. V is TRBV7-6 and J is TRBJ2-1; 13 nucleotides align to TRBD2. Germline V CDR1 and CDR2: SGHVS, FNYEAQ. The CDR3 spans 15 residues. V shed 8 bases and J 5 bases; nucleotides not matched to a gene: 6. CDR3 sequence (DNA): TGTGCCAGCCTACTAGCGGGGGGGCGGGACAATGAGCAGTTCTTC. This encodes CASLLAGGRDNEQFF.

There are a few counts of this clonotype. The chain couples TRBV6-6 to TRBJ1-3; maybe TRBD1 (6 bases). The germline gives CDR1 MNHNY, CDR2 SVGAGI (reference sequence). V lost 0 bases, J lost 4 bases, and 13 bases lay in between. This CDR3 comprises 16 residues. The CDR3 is CASSYSKGEPGNTIYF. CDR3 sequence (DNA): TGTGCCAGCAGTTACTCGAAGGGGGAGCCAGGAAACACCATATATTTT.

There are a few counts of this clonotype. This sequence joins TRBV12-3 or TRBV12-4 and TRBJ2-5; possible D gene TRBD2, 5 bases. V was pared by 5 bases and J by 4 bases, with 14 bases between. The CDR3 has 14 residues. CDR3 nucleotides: TGTGCCAGCAGTCCCGAGAGGACTGGAGAGACCCAGTACTTC. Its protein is CASSPERTGETQYF.

The CDR3 spells CASSEGVGTGEKLFF. DNA of the CDR3: TGTGCCAGCAGTGAAGGAGTGGGGACTGGTGAAAAACTGTTTTTT. This chain uses TRBV2 with TRBJ1-4; tentative D call: TRBD1 (5 bases). CDR3 length equals 15 residues. From germline, CDR1 is SNHLY and CDR2 FYNNEI. Between the trimmed V and J ends, which lost 1 base and 7 bases, there was a span of 13 bases.

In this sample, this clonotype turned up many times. The CDR3 sequence: CASSLGLAGQETQYF. The CDR3 coding sequence is TGCGCCAGCAGCTTGGGACTAGCGGGGCAAGAGACCCAGTACTTC. The chain couples TRBV5-1 to TRBJ2-5, with 11 bases aligning to TRBD2. With V trimmed by 0 bases and J by 2 bases, 0 bases remained unmatched. The CDR3 consists of 15 residues. From germline, CDR1 is SGHRS and CDR2 YFSETQ.

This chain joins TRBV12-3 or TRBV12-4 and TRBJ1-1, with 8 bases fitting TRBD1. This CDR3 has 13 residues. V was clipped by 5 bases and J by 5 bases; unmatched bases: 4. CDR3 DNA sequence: TGTGCCAGCAGTCAGGGGGCTAGGACTGAAGCTTTCTTT. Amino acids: CASSQGARTEAFF.

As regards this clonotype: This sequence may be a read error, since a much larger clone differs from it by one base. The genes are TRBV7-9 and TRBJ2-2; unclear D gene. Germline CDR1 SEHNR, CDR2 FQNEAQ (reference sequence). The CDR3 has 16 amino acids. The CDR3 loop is CANSLGEERSTGELFF. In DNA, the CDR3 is TGTGCCAACAGCTTAGGAGAGGAGCGAAGCACCGGGGAGCTGTTTTTT.

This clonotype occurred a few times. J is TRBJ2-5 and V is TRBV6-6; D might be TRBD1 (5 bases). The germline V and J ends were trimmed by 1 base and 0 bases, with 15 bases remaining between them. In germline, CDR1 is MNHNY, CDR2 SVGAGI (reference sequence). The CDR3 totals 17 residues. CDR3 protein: CASSYFRVAGHQETQYF. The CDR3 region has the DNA TGTGCCAGCAGTTACTTCAGGGTTGCAGGGCACCAAGAGACCCAGTACTTC.

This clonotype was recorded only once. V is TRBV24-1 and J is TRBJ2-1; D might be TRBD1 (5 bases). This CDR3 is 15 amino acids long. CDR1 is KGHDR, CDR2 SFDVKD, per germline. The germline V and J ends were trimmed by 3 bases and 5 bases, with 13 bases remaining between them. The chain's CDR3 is CATSDHRRVDNEQFF. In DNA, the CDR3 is TGTGCCACCAGTGATCACAGGCGCGTTGACAATGAGCAGTTCTTC.

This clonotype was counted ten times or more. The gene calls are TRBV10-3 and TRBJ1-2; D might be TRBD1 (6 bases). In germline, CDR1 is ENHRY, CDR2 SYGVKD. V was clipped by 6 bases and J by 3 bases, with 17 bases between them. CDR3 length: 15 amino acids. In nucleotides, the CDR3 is TGTGCCATCAGGAATTACAGGGTTAAGGACTATGGCTACACCTTC. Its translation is CAIRNYRVKDYGYTF.

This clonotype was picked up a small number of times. The CDR3 bases are TGTGCCAGCGAGGAGGACAGGGGGCTCGTCACTGAAGCTTTCTTT. The encoded protein is CASEEDRGLVTEAFF. The genes are TRBV6-2 or TRBV6-3 and TRBJ1-1, with 11 bases matching TRBD1. CDR3 length: 15 residues. Trimming removed 8 bases from V and 4 bases from J; junction bases left unmatched: 9. Germline CDR1 MNHEY, CDR2 SVGEGT.

CDR3 residues: CASSPSSGAESYEQYV. For the CDR3, the DNA is TGTGCCAGCAGCCCCAGCTCGGGGGCAGAATCCTACGAGCAGTACGTC. This chain uses TRBV7-9 with TRBJ2-7; either TRBD1 or TRBD2 may fit D (6 bases each). Trimming left V 5 bases short and J 1 base short, with 18 bases between. This CDR3 is 16 amino acids long. Germline CDR1 and CDR2: SEHNR and FQNEAQ (reference sequence).

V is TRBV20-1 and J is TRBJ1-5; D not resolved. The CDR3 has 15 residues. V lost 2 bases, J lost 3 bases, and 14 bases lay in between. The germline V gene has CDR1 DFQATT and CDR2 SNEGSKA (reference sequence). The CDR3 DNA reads TGCAGTGCTAGACCCACGGGAAGATTCAATCAGCCCCAGCATTTT. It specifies CSARPTGRFNQPQHF.

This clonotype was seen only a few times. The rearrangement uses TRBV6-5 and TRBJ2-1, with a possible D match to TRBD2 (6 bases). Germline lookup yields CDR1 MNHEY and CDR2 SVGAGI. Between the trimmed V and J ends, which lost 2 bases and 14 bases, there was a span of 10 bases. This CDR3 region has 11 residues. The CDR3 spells CASSYGGWEFF. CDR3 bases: TGTGCCAGCAGTTACGGGGGGTGGGAGTTCTTC.

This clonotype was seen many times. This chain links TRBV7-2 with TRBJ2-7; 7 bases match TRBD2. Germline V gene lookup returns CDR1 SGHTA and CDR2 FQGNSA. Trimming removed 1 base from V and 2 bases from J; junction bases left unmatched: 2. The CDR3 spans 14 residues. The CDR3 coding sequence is TGTGCCAGCAGCTTAGAGCTAGCGGCCTACGAGCAGTACGTC. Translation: CASSLELAAYEQYV.

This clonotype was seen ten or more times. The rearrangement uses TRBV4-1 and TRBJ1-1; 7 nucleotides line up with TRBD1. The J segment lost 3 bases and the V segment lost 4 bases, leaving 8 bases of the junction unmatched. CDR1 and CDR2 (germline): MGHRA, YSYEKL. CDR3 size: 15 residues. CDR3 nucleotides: TGCGCCAGCAGCCCGGCGACAGGGATCTACACTGAAGCTTTCTTT. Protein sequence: CASSPATGIYTEAFF.

The DNA for the CDR3 is TGTGCTAGTGGTTCGACAGACTTAACCGGGGAGCTGTTTTTT. Protein product: CASGSTDLTGELFF. The chain employs TRBV12-5 and TRBJ2-2, with a weak D call TRBD1 (5 bases). The CDR3 is made up of 14 amino acids. V dropped 4 bases and J dropped 5 bases, with 11 bases sitting between them. The germline V gene encodes CDR1 LGHNT and CDR2 FRNRAP.

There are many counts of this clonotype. The CDR3 DNA reads as TGTGCCAGCAGCATCGGGACAGGGGGAAGGAGAGGCTACACCTTC. Translating gives CASSIGTGGRRGYTF. This sequence joins TRBV7-9 and TRBJ1-2; 11 nucleotides line up with TRBD1. The germline V gene encodes CDR1 SEHNR and CDR2 FQNEAQ (reference sequence). J gave up 8 bases and V 5 bases, and 10 bases lay outside the gene matches. The CDR3 covers 15 residues.

CDR3 region: CASSSTGRPLIEQYF. Here the CDR3 DNA reads TGTGCCAGCAGTTCGACGGGGAGGCCCCTAATAGAGCAGTATTTT. V gene TRBV27 combines with J gene TRBJ2-3, with a weak D call TRBD2 (6 bases). Trimming stripped 4 bases from V and 11 bases from J, with 22 bases between. This CDR3 has 15 residues. Germline values: CDR1 MNHEY, CDR2 SMNVEV (reference sequence).

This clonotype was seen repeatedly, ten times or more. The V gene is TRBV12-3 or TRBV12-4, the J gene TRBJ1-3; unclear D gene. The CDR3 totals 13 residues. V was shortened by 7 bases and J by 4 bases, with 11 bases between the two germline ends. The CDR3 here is CASTLGGGNTIYF. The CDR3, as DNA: TGTGCCAGCACCCTGGGAGGCGGAAACACCATATATTTT.